Listed below are T cell receptor beta chains from one sample, sequenced in a study of Ad26.COV2.S vaccination and SARS-CoV-2 variants. Clones were sequenced by immunoSEQ multiplex PCR, and TCRdb holds only the in-frame ones, with some missing. The data contain roughly 240,000 clones, 88% of them singletons. The input for sequencing was peripheral blood, taken in a trial of Ad26.COV2.S vaccine versus placebo. These receptors were collected from a person aged 18 to 59 who received the Ad26.COV2.S COVID-19 vaccine or a placebo. The CDR3 runs from the conserved cysteine through the conserved F or W. A D gene is named only where the DNA matches it firmly. Not every row has a clone size; where given, it reads once, few, many or a size class.

D gene	clone size	V gene	J gene	CDR3 length	CDR3 DNA	CDR3 protein
TRBD2	many	TRBV5-1	TRBJ2-1	14	TGCGCCAGCAGCTTATTTGCCGGGACTAGTGTTCAGTTCTTC	CASSLFAGTSVQFF
TRBD2	-	TRBV9	TRBJ2-2	17	TGTGCCAGCAGCGTAGGGGGAACTAGCGGGGCTGTCGGGGAGCTGTTTTTT	CASSVGGTSGAVGELFF
TRBD2	-	TRBV14	TRBJ2-3	15	TGTGCCAGCAGCCATTATAGCGGGGGGGGCGATACGCAGTATTTT	CASSHYSGGGDTQYF
-	-	TRBV4-1	TRBJ2-7	13	TGCGCCAGCAGCCAGGACGCCTCCTACGAGCAGTACTTC	CASSQDASYEQYF
TRBD2	few	TRBV9	TRBJ2-3	17	TGTGCCAGCAGCGTAGCTCCACTAGCGGGAAGCACAGATACGCAGTATTTT	CASSVAPLAGSTDTQYF
-	-	TRBV10-1	TRBJ2-2	14	TGCGCCAGCAGTTCGGTACGCTCGACCCGGGAGCTGTTTTTT	CASSSVRSTRELFF
TRBD1	-	TRBV19	TRBJ2-5	15	TGTGCCAGTAGTATCCCTTTGGGACAGGGAGAGACCCAGTACTTC	CASSIPLGQGETQYF
-	-	TRBV11-2	TRBJ2-7	15	TGTGCCAGCAGTCCTTTTGCTCTGTCCTCCTACGAGCAGTACTTC	CASSPFALSSYEQYF
TRBD1	-	TRBV19	TRBJ1-1	13	TGTGCCAGTAGTAAGGGTCAGGGGGCTGAAGCTTTCTTT	CASSKGQGAEAFF
TRBD1	-	TRBV9	TRBJ2-7	14	TGTGCCAGCAGCGCAGACAGGGTTAGGAAAGAGCAGTACTTC	CASSADRVRKEQYF
-	-	TRBV27	TRBJ1-1	13	TGTGCCAGCAGTTCGACCCTGAACACTGAAGCTTTCTTT	CASSSTLNTEAFF
-	-	TRBV20-1	TRBJ1-2	11	TGCAGTGCTAGAGTGGCCCCTGGTTACACCTTC	CSARVAPGYTF
-	once	TRBV5-1	TRBJ2-7	14	TGCGCCAGCAGCTCAAGGACTGCCACCTACGAGCAGTACTTC	CASSSRTATYEQYF
TRBD1	-	TRBV5-1	TRBJ2-2	15	TGCGCCAGCAGCTGGGACAGGGCAAACACCGGGGAGCTGTTTTTT	CASSWDRANTGELFF
TRBD2	-	TRBV5-3	TRBJ2-3	19	TGTGCCAGAAGCGCCGGACTAGCGGGAGAGTACACTAGCACAGATACGCAGTATTTT	CARSAGLAGEYTSTDTQYF
TRBD2	-	TRBV28	TRBJ2-1	17	TGTGCCAGCAGTCCTCCTGTCTTAGCGGGGGAGAACAATGAGCAGTTCTTC	CASSPPVLAGENNEQFF
-	-	TRBV27	TRBJ2-5	14	TGTGCCAGCAGTTATCGGGACGGCCAAGAGACCCAGTACTTC	CASSYRDGQETQYF
TRBD2	-	TRBV5-1	TRBJ2-2	17	TGCGCCAGCAGCTTCAGCCTAGCGGGTTCAAACACCGGGGAGCTGTTTTTT	CASSFSLAGSNTGELFF
-	-	TRBV6-5	TRBJ1-2	15	TGTGCCAGCAGCCACGGGGCGGGCTTCAACTATGGCTACACCTTC	CASSHGAGFNYGYTF
-	-	TRBV28	TRBJ1-5	13	TGTGCCAGCAGTTTAGAGGGGCGTCAGCCCCAGCATTTT	CASSLEGRQPQHF
-	once	TRBV7-2	TRBJ2-2	14	TGTGCCAGCAGCTTAGTGGTAAACACCGGGGAGCTGTTTTTT	CASSLVVNTGELFF
TRBD1	-	TRBV5-5	TRBJ2-1	14	TGTGCCAGCAGCACGGGACAGGGGTGGAGTGAGCAGTTCTTC	CASSTGQGWSEQFF
-	few	TRBV4-1	TRBJ1-5	14	TGCGCCAGCAGCCAAGATGGGGGGAAAAAGCCCCAGCATTTT	CASSQDGGKKPQHF
-	-	TRBV19	TRBJ2-7	13	TGTGCCAGTAGTAGGGAGTTCTCCTACGAGCAGTACTTC	CASSREFSYEQYF